This is a list of T cell receptor beta chains from one sample in a study of T cell responses to AZD1222 COVID-19 vaccine. Clones were read by immunoSEQ multiplex PCR, and TCRdb kept only the in-frame ones, dropping some. The sample carries about 85,000 clones, 75% to 90% recorded once. This specimen was peripheral blood, taken 28 days after the second AZD1222 dose. The receptors were gathered from an adult who received the AZD1222 COVID-19 vaccine. Each CDR3 is given with its conserved first and last residue. A D gene is named only where the DNA matches it firmly. A row's size may be missing; if present it is once, few, many or a size class.

v_gene,j_gene,d_gene,abundance,CDR3aa,CDR3nt
TRBV7-6,TRBJ1-5,.,.,CASSLVRGPLTSQHF,TGTGCCAGCAGCTTAGTACGGGGGCCCCTTACGTCCCAGCATTTT
TRBV5-1,TRBJ2-3,.,once,CASSQYRQSTSTDTQYF,TGCGCCAGCAGCCAGTATAGACAGAGCACCAGCACAGATACGCAGTATTTT
TRBV12-5,TRBJ2-5,TRBD1,.,CASGAGGQETQYF,TGTGCTAGTGGAGCAGGGGGCCAAGAGACCCAGTACTTC
TRBV4-2,TRBJ2-3,.,few,CASSQLQGETSTDTQYF,TGTGCCAGCAGCCAATTACAGGGAGAGACTAGCACAGATACGCAGTATTTT
TRBV18,TRBJ1-2,TRBD1,.,CASSPPGQGAPGYTF,TGTGCCAGCTCACCCCCGGGACAGGGAGCCCCCGGCTACACCTTC
TRBV3-1/TRBV3-2,TRBJ1-1,.,.,CASTRQPSKGTEAFF,TGTGCCAGCACCCGACAGCCTAGTAAGGGCACTGAAGCTTTCTTT
TRBV5-1,TRBJ2-2,.,few,CASSLPDGELFF,TGCGCCAGCAGCCTCCCCGACGGGGAGCTGTTTTTT
TRBV11-2,TRBJ1-5,TRBD1,.,CASSKGQGVKGNQPQHF,TGTGCCAGCAGCAAGGGACAGGGGGTGAAGGGCAATCAGCCCCAGCATTTT
TRBV29-1,TRBJ2-3,TRBD1,.,CSVRQGGTDTQYF,TGCAGCGTACGACAGGGAGGCACAGATACGCAGTATTTT
TRBV6-5,TRBJ2-7,.,.,CASSPPSGYGEQYF,TGTGCCAGCAGCCCCCCCTCGGGGTACGGCGAGCAGTACTTC
TRBV28,TRBJ1-6,.,.,CASRLGGVSSSPLHF,TGTGCCAGCAGGCTTGGAGGGGTATCCAGCTCACCCCTCCACTTT
TRBV6-5,TRBJ2-2,TRBD2,.,CASSSPAGVTGELFF,TGTGCCAGCAGTTCCCCCGCGGGGGTTACCGGGGAGCTGTTTTTT
TRBV19,TRBJ1-2,.,.,CASHQPPRGYTF,TGTGCCAGCCACCAACCCCCCCGGGGCTACACCTTC
TRBV19,TRBJ2-2,.,.,CASRTPPPSTGELFF,TGTGCCAGTAGAACCCCACCCCCTAGTACCGGGGAGCTGTTTTTT
TRBV20-1,TRBJ1-5,.,.,CSASNLWGILGNQPQHF,TGCAGTGCTAGTAATTTATGGGGGATCTTGGGCAATCAGCCCCAGCATTTT
TRBV12-3/TRBV12-4,TRBJ2-2,.,few,CASSFLVTGELFF,TGTGCCAGCAGTTTTCTAGTAACCGGGGAGCTGTTTTTT
TRBV5-1,TRBJ1-2,TRBD1,.,CASSPWGQPNYGYTF,TGCGCCAGCAGCCCTTGGGGACAGCCTAACTATGGCTACACCTTC
TRBV18,TRBJ2-7,TRBD2,.,CASSPLEVGTRTGEQYF,TGTGCCAGCTCACCATTAGAGGTTGGGACTAGAACAGGCGAGCAGTACTTC
TRBV28,TRBJ2-1,TRBD1,.,CASSLHGPPGTGSYNEQFF,TGTGCCAGCAGTTTACATGGCCCACCCGGGACAGGGTCCTACAATGAGCAGTTCTTC
TRBV7-6,TRBJ2-1,.,.,CASSLAPGANEQFF,TGTGCCAGCAGCTTAGCGCCGGGGGCTAATGAGCAGTTCTTC
TRBV7-9,TRBJ1-6,.,.,CASSATPTGVNSPLHF,TGTGCCAGCAGCGCAACCCCGACAGGCGTCAATTCACCCCTCCACTTT
TRBV6-2/TRBV6-3,TRBJ1-2,.,.,CASSPGREAGYTF,TGTGCCAGCAGCCCCGGGCGAGAGGCTGGCTACACCTTC
TRBV6-9,TRBJ2-7,.,once,CASSYSTGGTPYEQYF,TGTGCCAGCAGTTATTCGACCGGGGGCACCCCCTACGAGCAGTACTTC
TRBV7-9,TRBJ1-2,.,.,CASSRQVGGLNYGYTF,TGTGCCAGCAGCCGACAGGTGGGGGGACTTAACTATGGCTACACCTTC
TRBV10-3,TRBJ2-2,.,few,CAISPTRSGNTGELFF,TGTGCCATCAGCCCGACTAGATCGGGGAACACCGGGGAGCTGTTTTTT
TRBV28,TRBJ2-7,TRBD1,.,CASTPSPGQLTRQYF,TGTGCCAGCACCCCTAGCCCGGGACAGTTAACAAGGCAGTACTTC
TRBV21-1,TRBJ2-5,.,.,CASSNKDQETQYF,TGTGCCAGCAGCAATAAAGATCAGGAGACCCAGTACTTC
TRBV2,TRBJ2-2,.,once,CASSEAQGRSGELFF,TGTGCCAGCAGTGAAGCCCAGGGGCGAAGCGGGGAGCTGTTTTTT
TRBV5-1,TRBJ1-4,TRBD1,.,CASSARQGGTNEKLFF,TGCGCCAGCAGCGCGAGACAGGGCGGAACTAATGAAAAACTGTTTTTT
TRBV27,TRBJ2-1,TRBD1,.,CASRDHRGRIEFF,TGTGCCAGCAGGGACCACAGGGGGCGAATCGAGTTCTTC
TRBV5-4,TRBJ2-1,TRBD1,.,CASSRPGQGSNEQFF,TGTGCCAGCAGCCGGCCGGGACAGGGGTCCAATGAGCAGTTCTTC
TRBV10-3,TRBJ2-7,.,.,CAISEPFSYEQYF,TGTGCCATCAGTGAGCCGTTCTCCTACGAGCAGTACTTC
TRBV19,TRBJ2-1,TRBD1,.,CASSGTALYNEQFF,TGTGCCAGTAGTGGGACAGCCCTTTACAATGAGCAGTTCTTC
TRBV11-1,TRBJ2-7,.,.,CASSLDYEQYF,TGTGCCAGCAGCTTGGACTACGAGCAGTACTTC
TRBV12-5,TRBJ2-7,.,.,CASGLVSGPYEQYF,TGTGCTAGTGGTTTGGTCTCAGGGCCCTACGAGCAGTACTTC
TRBV27,TRBJ2-7,.,.,CASSLKGLTYEQYF,TGTGCCAGCAGTTTAAAGGGGCTCACCTACGAGCAGTACTTC
TRBV3-1/TRBV3-2,TRBJ2-7,TRBD2,.,CASSHVIAGLYEQYF,TGTGCCAGCAGCCATGTGATAGCGGGCCTATACGAGCAGTACTTC
TRBV19,TRBJ1-1,.,once,CASSISGWANTEAFF,TGTGCCAGTAGTATAAGTGGGTGGGCGAACACTGAAGCTTTCTTT
TRBV5-4,TRBJ2-7,TRBD1,.,CASSPWTGLGEQYF,TGTGCCAGCAGCCCATGGACAGGGTTGGGGGAGCAGTACTTC
TRBV7-2,TRBJ1-5,.,.,CASSLAGADQPQHF,TGTGCCAGCAGCTTAGCTGGGGCTGATCAGCCCCAGCATTTT
TRBV3-1/TRBV3-2,TRBJ2-5,.,.,CASSQRYWETQYF,TGTGCCAGCAGCCAAAGATACTGGGAGACCCAGTACTTC